This is a list of T cell receptor beta chains from one sample in a study of cytomegalovirus exposure and HLA in healthy donors. Measured with immunoSEQ multiplex PCR; TCRdb has only the in-frame clones, and not every one. The table lists about 160,000 clones, more than 75% of them singletons. The sample consisted of PBMCs. The receptors were sampled from a man between 18 and 35 years old in good health and CMV-seropositive. Both conserved end residues are part of each CDR3. The order of the fields is clone size, V gene, D gene, CDR3 length, J gene, CDR3 DNA, CDR3 protein. The D gene is left open where the match is weak. Clone size is not always given. Where it is, it says once, few, many or a class for expanded clones.

>few|TRBV5-1|TRBD2|20|TRBJ2-4
TGCGCCAGCAGCTTGTCCCCCACCTCTGGGCGGGGGGGCCTAGGAAACATTCAGTACTTC
CASSLSPTSGRGGLGNIQYF
>few|TRBV5-4|TRBD2|15|TRBJ2-1
TGTGCCAGCAGCGTGGGACTAGCGGGGGGCAATGAGCAGTTCTTC
CASSVGLAGGNEQFF
>NA|TRBV2|NA|14|TRBJ1-4
TGTGCCAGCAGTGAGCAAGGGGGTAATGAAAAACTGTTTTTT
CASSEQGGNEKLFF
>NA|TRBV9|NA|13|TRBJ1-4
TGTGCCAGCAGCGTGTCAGCTAATGAAAAACTGTTTTTT
CASSVSANEKLFF
>NA|TRBV18|NA|14|TRBJ1-1
TGTGCCAGCTCACCGGTTAGTATGAACACTGAAGCTTTCTTT
CASSPVSMNTEAFF
>NA|TRBV29-1|NA|14|TRBJ2-5
TGCAGCGTTACTATCTGGGGGGAGGAAGAGACCCAGTACTTC
CSVTIWGEEETQYF
>NA|TRBV7-9|TRBD2|15|TRBJ2-5
TGTGCCAGCAGCCAGGGCGGGAGACTCCAAGAGACCCAGTACTTC
CASSQGGRLQETQYF
>once|TRBV29-1|TRBD1|11|TRBJ2-7
TGCAGCGTCGGGACAGGCTACGAGCAGTACTTC
CSVGTGYEQYF
>NA|TRBV11-2|NA|16|TRBJ1-3
TGTGCCAGCAGCAGAAGACAGGAGAGCTCTGGAAACACCATATATTTT
CASSRRQESSGNTIYF
>NA|TRBV29-1|NA|13|TRBJ1-4
TGCAGCGTTGAGGTCCAGGGAGGTGAAAAACTGTTTTTT
CSVEVQGGEKLFF
>NA|TRBV19|TRBD1|15|TRBJ2-1
TGTGCCAGTAGCGACAGGGGGAACTCCTACAATGAGCAGTTCTTC
CASSDRGNSYNEQFF
>NA|TRBV25-1|NA|17|TRBJ2-1
TGTGCCAGCAGTGATTACCGCCCAGGGGCTTCCTACAATGAGCAGTTCTTC
CASSDYRPGASYNEQFF
>NA|TRBV5-6|NA|15|TRBJ2-2
TGTGCCAGCAGCGTTATAGGGAAAGGGGCCGGGGAGCTGTTTTTT
CASSVIGKGAGELFF
>NA|TRBV2|NA|15|TRBJ1-5
TGTGCCAGCAGGCCCCGCGACTCGTCTAATCAGCCCCAGCATTTT
CASRPRDSSNQPQHF
>NA|TRBV21-1|NA|15|TRBJ2-3
TGTGCCAGCAGCAAATCTGGAGGGTCCACAGATACGCAGTATTTT
CASSKSGGSTDTQYF
>NA|TRBV18|NA|15|TRBJ2-4
TGTGCCAGCTCACCACCCGGTTTAGCCAAAAACATTCAGTACTTC
CASSPPGLAKNIQYF
>NA|TRBV5-6|NA|12|TRBJ2-5
TGTGCCAGCAGCTTGGACCCCCGAGAGCAGTACTTC
CASSLDPREQYF